Listed here are 10 T cell receptor beta chains from one sample, sequenced in a study of T cells in Graves' hyperthyroidism and ophthalmopathy. The CDR3 regions of TCR beta were amplified from RNA transcripts. HTBI primers were employed in a first-round RT-PCR of the TCR CDR3. MiXCR, applied by TCRdb to the multiplex PCR reads, yields one record per CDR3 protein. The top ten hold less than 30% of the sample, which has about 500,000 distinct CDR3 sequences, 16% seen once. Specimen: blood. The receptor set was obtained from a woman under 40 with Graves' ophthalmopathy.

The V and J genes are TRBV19 and TRBJ1-6; possibly TRBD1 for D (6 bases). CDR1 LNHDA and CDR2 SQIVND come from the germline V gene (reference sequence). There are 18 residues in the CDR3. V lost 8 bases and J lost 0, with 20 bases in between. The CDR3 DNA sequence: TGTGCCAGTGCCAGGGGACTCGCTTCGAGCTCCTATAATTCACCCCTCCACTTT. Residues: CASARGLASSSYNSPLHF.

The V gene is TRBV6-1, the J gene TRBJ1-3; D unclear. Deletions cut 1 base from V and 1 base from J, with 14 bases between. CDR3 size: 17 residues. The germline V gene encodes CDR1 MNHNS and CDR2 SASEGT. The CDR3 here is CASSEGQSYSSGNTIYF. The CDR3 DNA reads as TGTGCCAGCAGTGAAGGGCAGTCCTACAGTTCTGGAAACACCATATATTTT.

The rearrangement links TRBV6-1 to TRBJ2-6; TRBD1 agrees at 9 bases. CDR3 length equals 16 residues. CDR1 and CDR2 (germline): MNHNS, SASEGT. Germline trimming cut 7 bases from V and 4 bases from J; bases unmatched to any gene: 8. As DNA, the CDR3 is TGTGCCAGCAACCGGGACAGGGTTCCCGGGGCCAACGTCCTGACTTTC. Amino acid sequence: CASNRDRVPGANVLTF.

This clonotype was counted a few times. V and J are TRBV4-1 and TRBJ2-7; D unclear. Germline V CDR1 and CDR2: MGHRA, YSYEKL. CDR3 length: 14 residues. Trimming shortened V by 0 bases and J by 4 bases, and 10 bases separated the two germline ends. CDR3 nucleotide sequence: TGCGCCAGCAGCCAAGAGGGTCAGTTGTACGAGCAGTACTTC. Its translation: CASSQEGQLYEQYF.

This clonotype was recorded a few times. As DNA, the CDR3 is TGCAGCGTGGGGGCGCCTTTGGAGGGCTACACCTTC. This gives the protein CSVGAPLEGYTF. The chain combines TRBV29-1 with TRBJ1-2, with a tentative D call TRBD1 (6 bases). Looked up from germline, CDR1 is SQVTM and CDR2 is ANQGSEA. V was pared by 6 bases and J by 8 bases, with 16 bases between. This CDR3 comprises 12 residues.

Many counts were recorded for this clonotype. The chain links TRBV20-1 to TRBJ2-3; no clear D gene. The V and J ends lost 3 bases and 0 bases respectively, with 16 bases between them. Germline values: CDR1 DFQATT, CDR2 SNEGSKA (reference sequence). The CDR3 is made up of 16 amino acids. The CDR3 protein is CSASWLKSSSTDTQYF. The CDR3 DNA is TGCAGTGCTAGTTGGTTAAAATCCTCTAGCACAGATACGCAGTATTTT.

A few counts support this clonotype. V usage is TRBV7-2 and J usage is TRBJ1-3; no clear D. V was clipped by 2 bases and J by 7 bases, with 6 bases between them. The CDR3 runs 12 residues. The germline V gene encodes CDR1 SGHTA and CDR2 FQGNSA. The CDR3 sequence: CASSLPSNTIYF. The CDR3 DNA is TGTGCCAGCAGCTTACCCTCGAACACCATATATTTT.

There are a few counts of this clonotype. V usage is TRBV20-1 and J usage is TRBJ1-6; a possible D gene is TRBD1 (5 bases). Germline CDR1 and CDR2: DFQATT and SNEGSKA (reference sequence). CDR3 size: 20 residues. Deletions cut 0 bases from V and 0 bases from J, with 21 bases between. The DNA for the CDR3 is TGCAGTGCTAGAGATGGGACGGTGGACATTCCTAGCTCCTATAATTCACCCCTCCACTTT. This translates into CSARDGTVDIPSSYNSPLHF.

This clonotype was recorded at least ten times. The genes are TRBV24-1 and TRBJ2-5; 7 bases match TRBD2. Germline assignment: CDR1 KGHDR and CDR2 SFDVKD. The V gene end was trimmed by 7 bases and the J gene end by 5 bases; junction bases not matched to a gene: 6. The CDR3 sequence is 13 residues long. CDR3 protein: CATRETSRETQYF. CDR3 DNA sequence: TGTGCCACCAGGGAGACTAGCCGGGAGACCCAGTACTTC.

This clonotype has a handful of counts. This chain connects TRBV4-3 to TRBJ2-1; TRBD1 might be the D (6 bases). The CDR3 runs 13 residues. The germline V and J ends were trimmed by 2 bases and 6 bases, with 8 bases remaining between them. CDR1 and CDR2 from the germline V gene are LGHNA and YSLEER. The CDR3 loop reads CASSQKTGNEQFF. The CDR3 coding sequence is TGCGCCAGCAGCCAAAAGACAGGCAATGAGCAGTTCTTC.